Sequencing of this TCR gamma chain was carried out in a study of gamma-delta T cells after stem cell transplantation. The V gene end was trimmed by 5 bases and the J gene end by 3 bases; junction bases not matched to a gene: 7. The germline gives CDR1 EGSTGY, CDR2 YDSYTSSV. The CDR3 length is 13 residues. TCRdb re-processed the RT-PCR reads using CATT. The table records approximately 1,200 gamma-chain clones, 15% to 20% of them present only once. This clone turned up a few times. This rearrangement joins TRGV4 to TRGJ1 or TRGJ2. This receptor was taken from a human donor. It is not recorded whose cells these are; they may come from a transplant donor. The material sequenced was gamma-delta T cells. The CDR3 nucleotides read TGTGCCACCTGGGGTCCGCTTTATTATAAGAAACTCTTT. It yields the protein CATWGPLYYKKLF.